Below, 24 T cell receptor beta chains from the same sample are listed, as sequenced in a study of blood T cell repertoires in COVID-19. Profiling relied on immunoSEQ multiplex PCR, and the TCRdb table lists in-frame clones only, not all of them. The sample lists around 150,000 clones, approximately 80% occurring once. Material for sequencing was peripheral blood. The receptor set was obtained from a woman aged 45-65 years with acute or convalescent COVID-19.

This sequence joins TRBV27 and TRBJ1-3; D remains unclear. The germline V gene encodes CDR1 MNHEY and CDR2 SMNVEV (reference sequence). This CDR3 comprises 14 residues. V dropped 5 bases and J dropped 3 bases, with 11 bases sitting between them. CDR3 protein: CASSRVAGGNTIYF. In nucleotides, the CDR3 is TGTGCCAGCAGTCGAGTGGCGGGTGGAAACACCATATATTTT.

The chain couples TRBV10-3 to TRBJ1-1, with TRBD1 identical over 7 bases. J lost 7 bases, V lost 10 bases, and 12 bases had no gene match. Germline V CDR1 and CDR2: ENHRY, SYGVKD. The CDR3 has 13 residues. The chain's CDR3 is CATRSGGRNEAFF. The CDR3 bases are TGTGCCACCCGCTCAGGGGGGAGAAATGAAGCTTTCTTT.

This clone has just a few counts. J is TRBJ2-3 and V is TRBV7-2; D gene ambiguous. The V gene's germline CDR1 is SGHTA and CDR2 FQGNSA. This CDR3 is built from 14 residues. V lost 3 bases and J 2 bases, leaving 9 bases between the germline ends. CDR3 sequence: CASSFGTNTDTQYF. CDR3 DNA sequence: TGTGCCAGCAGCTTCGGCACTAACACAGATACGCAGTATTTT.

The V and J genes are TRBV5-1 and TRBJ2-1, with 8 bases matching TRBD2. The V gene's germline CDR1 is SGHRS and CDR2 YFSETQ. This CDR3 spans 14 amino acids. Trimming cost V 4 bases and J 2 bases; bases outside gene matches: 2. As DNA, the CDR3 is TGCGCCAGCAGCCCGGGACTAGCCTACAATGAGCAGTTCTTC. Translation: CASSPGLAYNEQFF.

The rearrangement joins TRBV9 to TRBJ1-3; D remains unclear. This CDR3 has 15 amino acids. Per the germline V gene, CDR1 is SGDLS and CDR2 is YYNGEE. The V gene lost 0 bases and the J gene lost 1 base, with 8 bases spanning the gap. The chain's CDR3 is CASSVAGISGNTIYF. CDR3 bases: TGTGCCAGCAGCGTAGCAGGAATATCTGGAAACACCATATATTTT.

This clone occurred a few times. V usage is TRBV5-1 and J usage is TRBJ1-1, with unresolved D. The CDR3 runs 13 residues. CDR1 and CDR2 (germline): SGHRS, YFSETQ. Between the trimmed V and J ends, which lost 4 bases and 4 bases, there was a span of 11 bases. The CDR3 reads CASSMHGGTEAFF. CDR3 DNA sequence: TGCGCCAGCAGCATGCATGGCGGCACTGAAGCTTTCTTT.

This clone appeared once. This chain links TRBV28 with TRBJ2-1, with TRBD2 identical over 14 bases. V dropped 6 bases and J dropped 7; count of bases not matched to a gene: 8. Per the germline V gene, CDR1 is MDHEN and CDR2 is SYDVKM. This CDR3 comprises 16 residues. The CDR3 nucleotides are TGTGCCAGCAGACTTCCGGGACTAGCGGGGGTTAATGAGCAGTTCTTC. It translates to CASRLPGLAGVNEQFF.

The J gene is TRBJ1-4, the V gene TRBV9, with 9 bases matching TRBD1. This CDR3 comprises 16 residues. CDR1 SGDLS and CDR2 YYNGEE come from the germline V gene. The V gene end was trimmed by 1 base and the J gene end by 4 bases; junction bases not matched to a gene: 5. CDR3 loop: CASSVSTGGNNEKLFF. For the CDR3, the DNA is TGTGCCAGCAGCGTATCGACAGGGGGAAATAATGAAAAACTGTTTTTT.

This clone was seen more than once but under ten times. In DNA form, the CDR3 reads TGTGCCAGCAGGAAAGGACAAAGCTCCTACAATGAGCAGTTCTTC. Protein product: CASRKGQSSYNEQFF. The chain couples TRBV7-2 to TRBJ2-1; a weak D match, TRBD1 (5 bases). Trimming took 6 bases from V and 0 from J, leaving 12 bases between them. The CDR3 covers 15 residues. Germline CDR1 and CDR2: SGHTA and FQGNSA.

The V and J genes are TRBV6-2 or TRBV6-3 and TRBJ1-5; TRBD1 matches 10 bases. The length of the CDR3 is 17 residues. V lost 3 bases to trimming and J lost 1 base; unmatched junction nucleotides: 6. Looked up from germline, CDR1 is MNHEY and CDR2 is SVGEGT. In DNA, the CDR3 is TGTGCCAGCAGTTATCCCTCGGGACAGGGGAGCAATCAGCCCCAGCATTTT. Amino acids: CASSYPSGQGSNQPQHF.

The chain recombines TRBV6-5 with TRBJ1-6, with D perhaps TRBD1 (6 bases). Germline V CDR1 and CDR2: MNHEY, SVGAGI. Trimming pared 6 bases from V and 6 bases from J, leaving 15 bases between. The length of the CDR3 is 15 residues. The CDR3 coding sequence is TGTGCCAGCAGGGAGAACAGGGCGGGTAATTCACCCCTCCACTTT. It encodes CASRENRAGNSPLHF.

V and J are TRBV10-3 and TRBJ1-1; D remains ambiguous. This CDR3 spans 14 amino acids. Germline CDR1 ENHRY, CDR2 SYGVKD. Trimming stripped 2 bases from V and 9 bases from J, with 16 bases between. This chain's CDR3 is CAISETEREGQAFF. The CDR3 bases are TGTGCCATCAGTGAGACCGAGAGGGAGGGTCAAGCTTTCTTT.

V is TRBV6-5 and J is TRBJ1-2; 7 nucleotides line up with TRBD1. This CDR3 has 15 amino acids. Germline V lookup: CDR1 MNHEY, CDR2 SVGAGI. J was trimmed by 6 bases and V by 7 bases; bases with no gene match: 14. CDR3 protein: CASTVRTGKTDGYTF. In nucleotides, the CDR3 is TGTGCCAGCACGGTAAGGACAGGAAAAACGGATGGCTACACCTTC.

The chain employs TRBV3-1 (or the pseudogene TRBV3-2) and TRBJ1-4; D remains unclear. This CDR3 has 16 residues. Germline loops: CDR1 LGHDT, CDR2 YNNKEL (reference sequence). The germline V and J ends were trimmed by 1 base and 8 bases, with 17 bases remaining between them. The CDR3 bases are TGTGCCAGCAGCCAAGGGGCGTTAAGGTTGGGCGAAAAACTGTTTTTT. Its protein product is CASSQGALRLGEKLFF.

The CDR3 sequence: CASSLSVGGPDTQYF. For the CDR3, the DNA is TGTGCCAGCAGCTTGAGCGTCGGGGGGCCAGATACGCAGTATTTT. V and J are TRBV5-8 and TRBJ2-3; D possibly corresponds to TRBD2 (7 bases). The CDR3 extends over 15 amino acids. Per the germline V gene, CDR1 is SGHTS and CDR2 is YDEGEE. V lost 1 base and J lost 4, with 13 bases in between.

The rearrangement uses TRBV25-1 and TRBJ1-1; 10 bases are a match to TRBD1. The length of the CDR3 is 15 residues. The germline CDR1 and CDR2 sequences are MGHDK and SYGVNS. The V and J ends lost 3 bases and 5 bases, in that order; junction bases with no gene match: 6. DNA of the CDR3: TGTGCCAGCAGTGATTCGACAGGGGGCGAGACTGAAGCTTTCTTT. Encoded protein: CASSDSTGGETEAFF.

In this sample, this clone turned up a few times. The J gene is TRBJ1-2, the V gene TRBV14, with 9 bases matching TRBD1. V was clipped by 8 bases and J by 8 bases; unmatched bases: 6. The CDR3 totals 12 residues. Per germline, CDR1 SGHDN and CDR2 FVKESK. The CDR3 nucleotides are TGTGCCAGCGCACAGGGGGCTTTCGGCTACACCTTC. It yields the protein CASAQGAFGYTF. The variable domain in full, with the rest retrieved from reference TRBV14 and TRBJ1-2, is EAGVTQFPSHSVIEKGQTVTLRCDPISGHDNLYWYRRVMGKEIKFLLHFVKESKQDESGMPNNRFLAERTGGTYSTLKVQPAELEDSGVYFCASAQGAFGYTFGSGTRLTVV.

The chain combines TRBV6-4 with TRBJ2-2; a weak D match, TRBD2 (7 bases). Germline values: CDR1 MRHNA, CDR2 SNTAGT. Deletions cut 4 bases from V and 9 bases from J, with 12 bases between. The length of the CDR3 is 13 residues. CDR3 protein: CASSAGEGRELFF. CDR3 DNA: TGTGCCAGCAGTGCAGGGGAGGGCCGGGAGCTGTTTTTT.

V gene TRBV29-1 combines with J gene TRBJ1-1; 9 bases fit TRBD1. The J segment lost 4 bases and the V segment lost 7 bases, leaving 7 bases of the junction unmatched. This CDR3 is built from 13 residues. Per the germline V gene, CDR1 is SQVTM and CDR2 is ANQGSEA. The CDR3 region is CSADRGMRTEAFF. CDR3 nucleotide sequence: TGCAGCGCGGACAGGGGAATGCGCACTGAAGCTTTCTTT.

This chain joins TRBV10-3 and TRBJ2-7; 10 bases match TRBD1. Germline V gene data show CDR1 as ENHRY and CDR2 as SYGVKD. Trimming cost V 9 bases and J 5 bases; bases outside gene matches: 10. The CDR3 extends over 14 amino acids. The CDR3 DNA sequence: TGTGCCATTGGAGGGACAGGGGATTACAACGAGCAGTACTTC. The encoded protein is CAIGGTGDYNEQYF.

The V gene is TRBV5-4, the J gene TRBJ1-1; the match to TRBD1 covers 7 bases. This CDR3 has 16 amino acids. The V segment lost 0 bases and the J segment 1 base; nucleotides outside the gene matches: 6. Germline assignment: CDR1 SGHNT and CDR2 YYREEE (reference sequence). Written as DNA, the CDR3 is TGTGCCAGCAGCTTGGACGCCGGGACAGAGAACACTGAAGCTTTCTTT. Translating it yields CASSLDAGTENTEAFF. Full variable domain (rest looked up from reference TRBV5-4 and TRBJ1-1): ETGVTQSPTHLIKTRGQQVTLRCSSQSGHNTVSWYQQALGQGPQFIFQYYREEENGRGNFPPRFSGLQFPNYSSELNVNALELDDSALYLCASSLDAGTENTEAFFGQGTRLTVV.

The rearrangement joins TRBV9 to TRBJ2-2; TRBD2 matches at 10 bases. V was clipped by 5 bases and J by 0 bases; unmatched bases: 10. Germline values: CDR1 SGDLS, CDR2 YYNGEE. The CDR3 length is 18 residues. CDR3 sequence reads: CASRGRLAGNANTGELFF. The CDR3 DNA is TGTGCCAGCAGGGGACGACTAGCGGGTAACGCGAACACCGGGGAGCTGTTTTTT.

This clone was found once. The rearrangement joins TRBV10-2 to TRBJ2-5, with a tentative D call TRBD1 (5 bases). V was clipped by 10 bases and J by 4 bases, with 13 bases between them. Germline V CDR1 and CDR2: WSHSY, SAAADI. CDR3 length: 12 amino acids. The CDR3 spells CATRTGTETQYF. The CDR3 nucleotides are TGCGCCACCAGAACAGGAACAGAGACCCAGTACTTC.

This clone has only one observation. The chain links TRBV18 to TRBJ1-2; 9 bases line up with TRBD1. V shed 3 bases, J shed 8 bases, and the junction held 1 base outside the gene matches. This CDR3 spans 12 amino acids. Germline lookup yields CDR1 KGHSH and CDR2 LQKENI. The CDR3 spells CASSPDRGGYTF. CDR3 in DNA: TGTGCCAGCTCACCGGACAGGGGAGGCTACACCTTC.